The entry below gives a single TCR beta chain sequence along with its context. The antigen is undetermined. A much larger clone lies a single base off, so this may be a read error. This same CDR3 is encoded by further DNA sequences in the sample. This entry is derived from a study of OX40 agonist ivuxolimab in advanced cancers. Study-wide findings and caveats: CD8+ T cells were the subset that, on average, had more expanded clones than CD4+.

Germline CDR1 reads SGHRS; CDR2 reads YFSETQ. The CDR3 covers 11 residues. The ends were cut back, 4 bases at V and 3 bases at J, with 4 bases in the middle. Assay used: immunoSEQ multiplex PCR; TCRdb lists only in-frame clones, some missing. The sample carries approximately 69,000 clones, 84% recorded once. Material: CD4+ or CD8+ T cells sorted from blood, obtained in a trial of the OX40 agonist ivuxolimab. The receptor comes from an adult with an advanced solid tumor such as melanoma, head and neck, liver or kidney cancer. The genes are TRBV5-1 and TRBJ1-1; D gene unclear. CDR3 nucleotide sequence: TGCGCCAGCAGCGGGGACACTGAAGCTTTCTTT. Translation gives CASSGDTEAFF. Full variable domain (rest looked up from reference TRBV5-1 and TRBJ1-1): KAGVTQTPRYLIKTRGQQVTLSCSPISGHRSVSWYQQTPGQGLQFLFEYFSETQRNKGNFPGRFSGRQFSNSRSEMNVSTLELGDSALYLCASSGDTEAFFGQGTRLTVV.